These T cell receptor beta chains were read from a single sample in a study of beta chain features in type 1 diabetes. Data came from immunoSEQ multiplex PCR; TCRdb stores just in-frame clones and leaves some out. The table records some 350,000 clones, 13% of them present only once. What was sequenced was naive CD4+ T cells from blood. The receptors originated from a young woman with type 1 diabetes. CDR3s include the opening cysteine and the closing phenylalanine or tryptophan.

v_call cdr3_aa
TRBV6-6 CASSTGQALYEQYF
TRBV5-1 CASSPTSGSYEQYF
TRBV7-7 CASSLAGVGTQYF
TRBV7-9 CASSGTVEKLFF
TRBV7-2 CASSLVSGANTEAFF
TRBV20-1 CSARDVNTQYF
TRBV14 CASSQFLGPIGPDTQYF
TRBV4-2 CASSQGGLRGYYEQYF
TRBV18 CASSGANTAYYEQYF
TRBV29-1 CSVEVRGDRTSGGIYEQYF